This T cell receptor (beta chain) was documented in a study of identical twins. Germline CDR1 reads ENHRY; CDR2 reads SYGVKD. V lost 0 bases, J lost 9 bases, and 5 bases lay in between. This CDR3 has 12 amino acids. This clonotype was observed at least ten times. A single record per CDR3 protein comes from TCRdb applying MiXCR to the 5' RACE reads. The top ten clones hold roughly 1.6% of a sample with some 710,000 distinct CDR3 sequences, roughly 6% of them seen once. The sequence came from a man between 18 and 35 years old in good health. This sequence joins TRBV10-3 and TRBJ2-2; possible D gene TRBD2, 5 bases. Source material: naive T cells sorted from blood. The chain's CDR3 is CAISESDWELFF. In nucleotides, the CDR3 is TGTGCCATCAGTGAGTCGGACTGGGAGCTGTTTTTT.